The rows below give T cell receptor beta chains drawn from one sample of a study of blood T cell repertoires in COVID-19. Sequenced by immunoSEQ multiplex PCR; TCRdb stores in-frame clones only, minus some. The sample contains 200,000 to 300,000 clones, roughly four fifths of which appear only once. The sample comprised peripheral blood. The receptors shown here come from a man under 40 who had recovered from COVID-19. Both conserved end residues are part of each CDR3. D genes are given only for firm matches.

D gene	V gene	J gene	CDR3 protein
TRBD2	TRBV5-1	TRBJ2-1	CASTGLAGGDEQFF
-	TRBV18	TRBJ2-4	CASSPDRAKNIQYF
-	TRBV15	TRBJ1-4	CATSRDGKTNEKLFF
-	TRBV28	TRBJ2-3	CASSPGGGTDTQYF
-	TRBV6-5	TRBJ2-1	CASSLMRGGMLEQFF
TRBD2	TRBV9	TRBJ2-5	CASSVVGTSGGSDAETQYF
-	TRBV19	TRBJ2-2	CASSIAETGELFF
-	TRBV6-5	TRBJ2-3	CASSYGSGKGDTQYF
-	TRBV3-1/TRBV3-2	TRBJ1-1	CASTLNPNTEAFF
-	TRBV12-5	TRBJ2-1	CASGFLGGRDNEQFF
-	TRBV5-4	TRBJ1-2	CASSLDRLNYGYTF
-	TRBV11-3	TRBJ2-2	CASSSRGTGELFF
TRBD1	TRBV11-2	TRBJ1-3	CASSSTGGPGNTIYF
-	TRBV19	TRBJ1-5	CASREYPNQPQHF
TRBD2	TRBV29-1	TRBJ2-3	CSVALLAGGPDTQYF
TRBD1	TRBV29-1	TRBJ1-2	CSVGAGGDGYTF
-	TRBV25-1	TRBJ1-1	CASRETGRYTEAFF
TRBD1	TRBV7-9	TRBJ1-3	CASSRQGSSGNTIYF
-	TRBV2	TRBJ2-3	CASSDQADTQYF
-	TRBV4-1	TRBJ2-3	CASSQDAVPTDTQYF
-	TRBV29-1	TRBJ1-1	CSVEVHRANTEAFF
-	TRBV28	TRBJ1-5	CASSWPIPNQPQHF
TRBD1	TRBV7-8	TRBJ1-1	CASTGQGSLAEAFF
-	TRBV4-1	TRBJ1-2	CASSQESASANYGYTF
-	TRBV7-2	TRBJ2-3	CASSLPVLDTQYF
-	TRBV28	TRBJ1-4	CASSSGGDEKLFF
-	TRBV4-1	TRBJ2-4	CASSQDDRTAKNIQYF
-	TRBV4-2	TRBJ1-5	CASSPRVVDQPQHF
-	TRBV5-1	TRBJ2-3	CASSGRDTQYF
-	TRBV3-1/TRBV3-2	TRBJ1-6	CASSHKGYNSPLHF
TRBD1	TRBV11-3	TRBJ1-4	CASSLLSGTGGEKLFF
TRBD1	TRBV6-4	TRBJ1-6	CAIPPRDRDTPLHF
-	TRBV6-6	TRBJ1-2	CASSYAGGGYTF
-	TRBV9	TRBJ1-1	CASSQGVGTEAFF
-	TRBV6-5	TRBJ2-3	CASSPRGAKDTQYF
-	TRBV28	TRBJ1-4	CASSSSASGGASEKLFF